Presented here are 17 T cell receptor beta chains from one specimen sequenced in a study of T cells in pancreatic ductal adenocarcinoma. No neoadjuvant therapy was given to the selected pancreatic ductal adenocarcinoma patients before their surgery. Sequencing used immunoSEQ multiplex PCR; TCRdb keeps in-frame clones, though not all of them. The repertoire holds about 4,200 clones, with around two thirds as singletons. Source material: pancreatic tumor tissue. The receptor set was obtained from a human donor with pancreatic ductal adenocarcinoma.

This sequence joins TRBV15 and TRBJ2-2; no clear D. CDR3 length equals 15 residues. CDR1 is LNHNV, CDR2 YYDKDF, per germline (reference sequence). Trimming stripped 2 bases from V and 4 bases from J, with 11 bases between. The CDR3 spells CATSRSKMGTGELFF. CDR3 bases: TGTGCCACCAGCAGAAGTAAAATGGGCACCGGGGAGCTGTTTTTT.

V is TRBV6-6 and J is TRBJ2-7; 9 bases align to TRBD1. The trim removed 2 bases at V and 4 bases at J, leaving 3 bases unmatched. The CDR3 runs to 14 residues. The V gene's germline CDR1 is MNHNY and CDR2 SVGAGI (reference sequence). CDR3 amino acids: CASSYGTGRYEQYF. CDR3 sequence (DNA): TGTGCCAGCAGTTACGGGACAGGGAGGTACGAGCAGTACTTC.

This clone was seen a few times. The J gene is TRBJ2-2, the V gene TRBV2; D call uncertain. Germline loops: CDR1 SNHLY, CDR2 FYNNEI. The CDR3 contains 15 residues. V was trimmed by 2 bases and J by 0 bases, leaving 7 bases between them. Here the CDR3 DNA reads TGTGCCAGCAGTGAAAGTCCCACGAACACCGGGGAGCTGTTTTTT. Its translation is CASSESPTNTGELFF.

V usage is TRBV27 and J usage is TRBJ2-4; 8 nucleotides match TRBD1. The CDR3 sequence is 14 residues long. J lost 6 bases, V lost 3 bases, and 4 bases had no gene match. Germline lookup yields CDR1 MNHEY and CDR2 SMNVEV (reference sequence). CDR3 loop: CASSFRGLGNIQYF. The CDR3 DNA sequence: TGTGCCAGCAGTTTCAGGGGGCTCGGAAACATTCAGTACTTC.

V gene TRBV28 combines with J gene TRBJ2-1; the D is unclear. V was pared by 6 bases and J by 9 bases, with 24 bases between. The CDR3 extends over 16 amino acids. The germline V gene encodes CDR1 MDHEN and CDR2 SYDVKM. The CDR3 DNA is TGTGCCAGCAGATCCATCCCATGGCTTAAGATAGGTGAGCAGTTCTTC. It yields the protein CASRSIPWLKIGEQFF. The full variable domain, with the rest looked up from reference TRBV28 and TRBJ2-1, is DVKVTQSSRYLVKRTGEKVFLECVQDMDHENMFWYRQDPGLGLRLIYFSYDVKMKEKGDIPEGYSVSREKKERFSLILESASTNQTSMYLCASRSIPWLKIGEQFFGPGTRLTVL.

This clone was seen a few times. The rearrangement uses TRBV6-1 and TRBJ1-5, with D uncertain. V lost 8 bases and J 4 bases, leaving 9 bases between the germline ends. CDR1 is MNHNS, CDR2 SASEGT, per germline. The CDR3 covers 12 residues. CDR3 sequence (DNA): TGTGCCAGCCGGGGAACGAATCAGCCCCAGCATTTT. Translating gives CASRGTNQPQHF.

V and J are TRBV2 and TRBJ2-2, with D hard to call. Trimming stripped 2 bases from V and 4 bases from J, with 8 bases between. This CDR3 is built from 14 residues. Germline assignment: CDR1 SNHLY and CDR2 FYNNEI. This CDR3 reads CASSERTGTGELFF. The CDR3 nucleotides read TGTGCCAGCAGTGAAAGAACGGGCACCGGGGAGCTGTTTTTT.

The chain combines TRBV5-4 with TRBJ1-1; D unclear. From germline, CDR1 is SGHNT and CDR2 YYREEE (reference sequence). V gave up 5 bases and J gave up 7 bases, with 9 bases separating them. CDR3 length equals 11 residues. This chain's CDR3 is CASRANVEAFF. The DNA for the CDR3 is TGTGCCAGCAGGGCTAACGTTGAAGCTTTCTTT.

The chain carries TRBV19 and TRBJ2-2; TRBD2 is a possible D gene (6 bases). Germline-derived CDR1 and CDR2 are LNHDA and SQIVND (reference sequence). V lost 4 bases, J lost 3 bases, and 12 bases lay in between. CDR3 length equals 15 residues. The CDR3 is CASSNGGSDTGELFF. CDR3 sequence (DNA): TGTGCCAGTAGTAACGGAGGGAGTGACACCGGGGAGCTGTTTTTT.

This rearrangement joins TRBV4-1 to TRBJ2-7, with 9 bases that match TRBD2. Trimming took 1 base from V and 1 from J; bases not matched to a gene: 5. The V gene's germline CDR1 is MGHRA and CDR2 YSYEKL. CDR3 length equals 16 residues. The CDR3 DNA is TGCGCCAGCAGCCAAGTCCCGACTAGCGGATCCTACGAGCAGTACTTC. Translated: CASSQVPTSGSYEQYF.

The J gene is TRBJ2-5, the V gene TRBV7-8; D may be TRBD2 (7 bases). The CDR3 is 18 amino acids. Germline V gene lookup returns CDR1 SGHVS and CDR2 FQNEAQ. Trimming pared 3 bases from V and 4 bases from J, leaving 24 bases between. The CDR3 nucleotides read TGTGCCAGCAGCTTTCCCCGGGGGGCTAGCGGTTCACCAGAGACCCAGTACTTC. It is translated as CASSFPRGASGSPETQYF.

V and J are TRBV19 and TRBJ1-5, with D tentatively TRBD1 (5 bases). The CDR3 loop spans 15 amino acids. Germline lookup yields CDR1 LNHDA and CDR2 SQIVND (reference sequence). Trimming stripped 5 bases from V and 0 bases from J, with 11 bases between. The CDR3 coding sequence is TGTGCCAGTAGTCCCCGGGGGATTAGCAATCAGCCCCAGCATTTT. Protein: CASSPRGISNQPQHF.

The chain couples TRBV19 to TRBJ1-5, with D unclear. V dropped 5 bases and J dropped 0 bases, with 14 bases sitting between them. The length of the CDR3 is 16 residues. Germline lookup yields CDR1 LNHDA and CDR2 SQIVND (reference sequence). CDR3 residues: CASSLLPDYSNQPQHF. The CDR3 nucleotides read TGTGCCAGTAGTTTACTTCCAGATTATAGCAATCAGCCCCAGCATTTT.

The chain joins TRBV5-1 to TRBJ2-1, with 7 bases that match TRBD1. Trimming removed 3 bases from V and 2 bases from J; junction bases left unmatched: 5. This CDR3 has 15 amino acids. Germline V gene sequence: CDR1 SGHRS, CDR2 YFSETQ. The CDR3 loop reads CASSSGTVPYNEQFF. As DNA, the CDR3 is TGCGCCAGCAGCTCCGGGACAGTTCCCTACAATGAGCAGTTCTTC.

The DNA for the CDR3 is TGCGCCAGCCTGGGGACAGTCCGGGACGAGCAGTACTTC. Protein: CASLGTVRDEQYF. The V gene is TRBV23-1, the J gene TRBJ2-7; 7 bases map to TRBD1. Being an ORF, TRBV23-1 has a function that is uncertain. The CDR3 spans 13 residues. V dropped 8 bases and J dropped 5; count of bases not matched to a gene: 9.

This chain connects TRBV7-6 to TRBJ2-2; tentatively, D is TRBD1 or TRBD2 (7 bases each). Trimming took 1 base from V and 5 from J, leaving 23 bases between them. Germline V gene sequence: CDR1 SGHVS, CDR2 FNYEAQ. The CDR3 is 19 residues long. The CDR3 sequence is CASSLEAGQIQGFTGELFF. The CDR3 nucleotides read TGTGCCAGCAGCTTAGAAGCGGGACAGATACAGGGGTTTACCGGGGAGCTGTTTTTT.

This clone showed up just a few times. CDR3 amino acids: CASNPGHSNTEAFF. The CDR3 nucleotides are TGCGCCAGCAACCCGGGACACTCGAACACTGAAGCTTTCTTT. V and J are TRBV5-1 and TRBJ1-1; weak D call: TRBD1 (6 bases). This CDR3 comprises 14 residues. Germline CDR1 reads SGHRS; CDR2 reads YFSETQ. Deletions cut 6 bases from V and 1 base from J, with 13 bases between.